These T cell receptor beta chains were read from a single sample in a study of blood T cells in healthy people across ages. TCRdb reanalysed the 5' RACE reads using MiXCR and keeps one entry per CDR3 protein. The profile covers under 2,000,000 distinct CDR3 sequences, with roughly 49% appearing a single time and over 2% taken by the ten largest. The material sequenced was blood. The origin of the receptors is a woman aged 40 to 50 in good health. The CDR3 runs from the conserved cysteine through the conserved F or W. The order of the fields is D gene, clone size, J gene, V gene, CDR3 protein, CDR3 DNA. A D gene is named only where the DNA matches it firmly. The size of a clone is reported for some rows only, either as once, few or many, or as a class for expanded clones.

- - TRBJ1-1 TRBV20-1 CSARQTRDGRYTEAFF TGCAGTGCTAGACAGACCAGGGACGGTAGATACACTGAAGCTTTCTTT
TRBD2 - TRBJ2-5 TRBV29-1 CSVEASGGTYNEQYF TGCAGCGTTGAAGCTAGCGGGGGGACCTACAATGAGCAGTACTTC
TRBD2 - TRBJ2-1 TRBV6-5 CASSMTSWNEQFF TGTGCCAGCAGTATGACTAGCTGGAATGAGCAGTTCTTC
- - TRBJ1-2 TRBV20-1 CSASSGSSIISYGYTF TGCAGTGCTAGTTCCGGCAGTAGCATCATTTCTTATGGCTACACCTTC
TRBD1 - TRBJ1-2 TRBV6-2/TRBV6-3 CASSYTGQGVSGYTF TGTGCCAGCAGTTACACGGGACAGGGTGTCTCTGGCTACACCTTC
TRBD2 - TRBJ2-3 TRBV6-6 CASSQSGSPADTQYF TGTGCCAGCAGTCAAAGCGGGAGCCCCGCAGATACGCAGTATTTT
TRBD2 - TRBJ2-7 TRBV4-2 CASSEGLAGGPPYEQYF TGTGCCAGCAGCGAAGGACTAGCGGGGGGCCCCCCCTACGAGCAGTACTTC
- - TRBJ1-2 TRBV4-1 CASSQDAGGLYGYTF TGCGCCAGCAGCCAAGACGCCGGGGGTCTCTATGGCTACACCTTC
- - TRBJ1-5 TRBV4-2 CASSQADSRAEPQHF TGTGCCAGCAGCCAAGCTGACTCGCGCGCAGAGCCCCAGCATTTT
- few TRBJ2-7 TRBV7-2 CASSLVETSSYEQYF TGTGCCAGCAGCTTAGTCGAAACTAGCTCCTACGAGCAGTACTTC